This TCR beta chain is from a study of blood T cell repertoires in COVID-19. Study as a whole: Specimens from acute and convalescent COVID-19 originated in the United States, Italy and Spain. Nucleic acid was either cDNA or gDNA, and it came from T cells, B-cell-depleted T cells, or PBMCs.

The CDR3 sequence is 16 residues long. The germline V gene encodes CDR1 MNHNY and CDR2 SVGAGI (reference sequence). Trimming at V came to 5 bases and at J to 0 bases, leaving 6 bases not matched to a gene. Authors' methods: Counts of nucleated cells, estimated from reference gene primer amplification, were obtained. The table came from immunoSEQ multiplex PCR; TCRdb's copy has only in-frame clones and leaves some out. The V and J calls and the clone size are those of that table, but D and trimming were determined from the DNA. The sample has around 140,000 clones, approximately 81% seen once. The TCR was taken from a human donor with acute or convalescent COVID-19. The donor label of this sample is uncertain. The specimen sequenced was peripheral blood. The chain couples TRBV6-6 to TRBJ1-5; the match to TRBD1 covers 8 bases. The CDR3 loop reads CASSTTTGGSNQPQHF. Here the CDR3 DNA reads TGTGCCAGCAGTACAACAACAGGGGGTAGCAATCAGCCCCAGCATTTT.